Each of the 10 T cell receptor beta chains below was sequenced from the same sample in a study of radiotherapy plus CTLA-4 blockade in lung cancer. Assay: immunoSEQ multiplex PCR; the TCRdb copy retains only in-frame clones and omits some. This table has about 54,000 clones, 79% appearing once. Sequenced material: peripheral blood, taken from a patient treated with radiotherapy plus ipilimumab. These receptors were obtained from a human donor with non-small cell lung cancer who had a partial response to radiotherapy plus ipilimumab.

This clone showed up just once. CDR3 coding DNA: TGCGCCAGCAGCTTGTCCACAGGGGGTAAAGAAAAACTGTTTTTT. Residues: CASSLSTGGKEKLFF. The V call is TRBV5-1, the J call TRBJ1-4; 8 bases agree with TRBD1. The trim removed 1 base at V and 8 bases at J, leaving 7 bases unmatched. The germline V gene encodes CDR1 SGHRS and CDR2 YFSETQ. The CDR3 extends over 15 amino acids.

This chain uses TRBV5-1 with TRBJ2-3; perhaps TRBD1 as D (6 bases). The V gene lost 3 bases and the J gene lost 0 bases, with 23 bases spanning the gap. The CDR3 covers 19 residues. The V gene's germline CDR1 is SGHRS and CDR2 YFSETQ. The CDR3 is CASSSPRGRGLGSTDTQYF. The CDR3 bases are TGCGCCAGCAGCTCCCCCCGGGGCAGGGGCCTTGGTAGCACAGATACGCAGTATTTT. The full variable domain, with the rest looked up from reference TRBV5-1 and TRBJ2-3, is KAGVTQTPRYLIKTRGQQVTLSCSPISGHRSVSWYQQTPGQGLQFLFEYFSETQRNKGNFPGRFSGRQFSNSRSEMNVSTLELGDSALYLCASSSPRGRGLGSTDTQYFGPGTRLTVL.

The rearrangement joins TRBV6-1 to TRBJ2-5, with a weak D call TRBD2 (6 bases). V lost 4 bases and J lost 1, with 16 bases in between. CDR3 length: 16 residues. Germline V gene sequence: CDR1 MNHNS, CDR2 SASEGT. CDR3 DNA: TGTGCCAGCAGTGTTGGGCCGGGAGCGACCCAAGAGACCCAGTACTTC. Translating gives CASSVGPGATQETQYF.

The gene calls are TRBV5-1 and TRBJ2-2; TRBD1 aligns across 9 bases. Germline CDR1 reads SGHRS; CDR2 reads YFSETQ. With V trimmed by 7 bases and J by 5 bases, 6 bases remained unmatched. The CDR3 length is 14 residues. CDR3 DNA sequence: TGCGCCAGCGTCGGGACAGGGATAACCGGGGAGCTGTTTTTT. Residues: CASVGTGITGELFF. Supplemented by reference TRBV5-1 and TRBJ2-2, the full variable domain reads KAGVTQTPRYLIKTRGQQVTLSCSPISGHRSVSWYQQTPGQGLQFLFEYFSETQRNKGNFPGRFSGRQFSNSRSEMNVSTLELGDSALYLCASVGTGITGELFFGEGSRLTVL.

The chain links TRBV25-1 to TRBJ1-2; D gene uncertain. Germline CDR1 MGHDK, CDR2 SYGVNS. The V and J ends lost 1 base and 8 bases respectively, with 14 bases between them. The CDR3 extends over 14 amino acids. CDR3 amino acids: CASSESEGSGGYTF. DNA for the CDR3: TGTGCCAGCAGTGAATCAGAGGGATCGGGCGGCTACACCTTC.

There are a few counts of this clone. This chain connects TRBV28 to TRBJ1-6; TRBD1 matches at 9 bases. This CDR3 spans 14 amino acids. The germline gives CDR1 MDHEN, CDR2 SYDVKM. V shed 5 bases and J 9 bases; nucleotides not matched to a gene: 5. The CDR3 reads CASSMGQGSSPLHF. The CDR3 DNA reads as TGTGCCAGCAGTATGGGACAGGGAAGTTCACCCCTCCACTTT.

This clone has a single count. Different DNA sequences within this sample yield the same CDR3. In DNA, the CDR3 is TGTGCCAGCAGACCAACAGGGATTTCCGGAAACACCATATATTTT. Residues: CASRPTGISGNTIYF. V usage is TRBV6-6 and J usage is TRBJ1-3; tentative D call: TRBD1 (6 bases). V lost 6 bases and J lost 4, with 16 bases in between. Germline V lookup: CDR1 MNHNY, CDR2 SVGAGI (reference sequence). The length of the CDR3 is 15 residues.

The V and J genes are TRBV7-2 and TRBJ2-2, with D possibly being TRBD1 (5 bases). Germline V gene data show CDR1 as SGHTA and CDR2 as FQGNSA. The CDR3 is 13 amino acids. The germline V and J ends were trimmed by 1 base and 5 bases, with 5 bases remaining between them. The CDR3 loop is CASSLGQTGELFF. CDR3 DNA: TGTGCCAGCAGCTTAGGACAGACCGGGGAGCTGTTTTTT.

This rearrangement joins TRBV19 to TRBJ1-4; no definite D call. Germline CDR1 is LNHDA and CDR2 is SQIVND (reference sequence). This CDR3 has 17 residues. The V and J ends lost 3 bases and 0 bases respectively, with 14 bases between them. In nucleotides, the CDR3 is TGTGCCAGTAGTATTTTTAGAGGTGGAGCAACTAATGAAAAACTGTTTTTT. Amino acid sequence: CASSIFRGGATNEKLFF.

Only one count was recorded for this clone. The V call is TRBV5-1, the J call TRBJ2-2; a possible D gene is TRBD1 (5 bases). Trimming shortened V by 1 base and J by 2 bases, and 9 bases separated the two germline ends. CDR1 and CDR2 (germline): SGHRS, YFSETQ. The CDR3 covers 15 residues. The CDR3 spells CASSLSGANTGELFF. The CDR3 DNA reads TGCGCCAGCAGCTTGTCTGGGGCAAACACCGGGGAGCTGTTTTTT.